The 32 T cell receptor beta chains in this list originate from one sample, sequenced in a study of blood T cell repertoires in COVID-19 (dated by TCRdb to about 2020). Library preparation was by the immunoSEQ multiplex PCR assay. Entries here come from immuneACCESS through TCRdb and include only in-frame sequences with V and J called. Some clones fail to appear in such tables; in the studies checked, an unresolved V gene covers under half of the shortfall, and the cause of the remainder is unknown. The sample yields roughly 200,000 clones; 80% to 90% were counted once. 1.5% of the sample is taken by the ten largest. Sequenced input: peripheral blood. Receptor source: a man between 18 and 35 years old with active or convalescent COVID-19.

The rearrangement joins TRBV5-8 to TRBJ1-2; no clear D. Germline assignment: CDR1 SGHTS and CDR2 YDEGEE. There are 16 residues in the CDR3. V was clipped by 3 bases and J by 1 base, with 16 bases between them. The CDR3 sequence is CASSYLRVGGNYGYTF. In nucleotides, the CDR3 is TGTGCCAGCAGCTACCTCCGGGTGGGTGGTAACTATGGCTACACCTTC.

The V and J genes are TRBV19 and TRBJ1-5; 7 nucleotides align to TRBD1. V was clipped by 2 bases and J by 9 bases; unmatched bases: 7. Germline values: CDR1 LNHDA, CDR2 SQIVND (reference sequence). CDR3 length equals 14 residues. The CDR3 loop reads CASSIKGGGGPQHF. The CDR3 DNA reads TGTGCCAGTAGTATAAAAGGGGGCGGAGGGCCCCAGCATTTT.

The V and J genes are TRBV21-1 and TRBJ1-5; the listed D gene, TRBD1, was not tested against the DNA. TRBV21-1 has pseudogene status. The CDR3 length is 14 residues. In DNA form, the CDR3 reads TGTGCCAGCAGCAAGTCGGACAGGGATCAGCCCCAGCATTTT. Translation: CASSKSDRDQPQHF.

A few counts support this clone. The V gene is TRBV9, the J gene TRBJ1-3, with D perhaps TRBD1 (5 bases). The germline V and J ends were trimmed by 7 bases and 0 bases, with 11 bases remaining between them. From germline, CDR1 is SGDLS and CDR2 YYNGEE. The CDR3 runs 14 residues. CDR3 coding DNA: TGTGCCAGCGGGACTCCGAGCTCTGGAAACACCATATATTTT. Its protein is CASGTPSSGNTIYF.

The chain has TRBV18 and TRBJ2-6; 8 nucleotides agree with TRBD1. Germline V gene data show CDR1 as KGHSH and CDR2 as LQKENI. This CDR3 contains 16 residues. V lost 3 bases and J lost 17; bases outside the gene matches: 18. CDR3 loop: CASSPQTGVDIGGLTF. CDR3 sequence (DNA): TGTGCCAGCTCACCGCAGACAGGGGTCGATATCGGGGGTTTGACTTTC.

This rearrangement joins TRBV6-4 to TRBJ1-6; TRBD1 matches at 7 bases. CDR3 length equals 14 residues. The germline CDR1 and CDR2 sequences are MRHNA and SNTAGT. V lost 3 bases, J lost 8 bases, and 4 bases stayed unmatched. CDR3 region: CASSETGTDSPLHF. DNA of the CDR3: TGTGCCAGCAGTGAGACAGGGACCGATTCACCCCTCCACTTT.

The chain joins TRBV7-6 to TRBJ1-1, with D perhaps TRBD1 (6 bases). Looked up from germline, CDR1 is SGHVS and CDR2 is FNYEAQ. The CDR3 totals 11 residues. The CDR3 region is CAWGRNTEAFF. CDR3 bases: TGTGCTTGGGGGCGGAACACTGAAGCTTTCTTT.

This chain connects TRBV2 to TRBJ1-1, with D possibly being TRBD1 (5 bases). Germline loops: CDR1 SNHLY, CDR2 FYNNEI. V shed 7 bases and J shed 3 bases, with 12 bases lying between them. The CDR3 has 13 amino acids. CDR3 loop: CASKGQGYTEAFF. CDR3 bases: TGTGCCAGCAAGGGGCAGGGTTACACTGAAGCTTTCTTT.

The J gene is TRBJ1-1, the V gene TRBV4-1; D remains ambiguous. Germline CDR1 is MGHRA and CDR2 is YSYEKL. V lost 6 bases and J lost 3, with 17 bases in between. The CDR3 is made up of 15 amino acids. In DNA form, the CDR3 reads TGCGCCAGCAGTCCCGCAGAGATCGGGTACACTGAAGCTTTCTTT. Its translation: CASSPAEIGYTEAFF.

The rearrangement uses TRBV9 and TRBJ1-2; 7 bases agree with TRBD1. The germline V gene encodes CDR1 SGDLS and CDR2 YYNGEE. V shed 3 bases and J 3 bases; nucleotides not matched to a gene: 5. This CDR3 has 14 residues. The CDR3 DNA is TGTGCCAGCAGCGGACAGGGTTCTCACTATGGCTACACCTTC. Protein product: CASSGQGSHYGYTF.

This clone was detected only once. This chain connects TRBV6-5 to TRBJ1-1; D uncertain. The CDR3 contains 12 residues. Germline CDR1 MNHEY, CDR2 SVGAGI. Trimming took off 5 bases at V and 3 bases at J, with 7 bases between the two ends. CDR3 coding DNA: TGTGCCAGCAGTCGCCGGGACACTGAAGCTTTCTTT. Amino acid sequence: CASSRRDTEAFF.

This chain joins TRBV6-2 or TRBV6-3 and TRBJ2-7; weak D call: TRBD1 (6 bases). The germline V and J ends were trimmed by 2 bases and 0 bases, with 17 bases remaining between them. This CDR3 comprises 17 residues. The germline gives CDR1 MNHEY, CDR2 SVGEGT. The CDR3 region is CASSYPIRGGGSYEQYF. The CDR3, as DNA: TGTGCCAGCAGTTACCCGATCCGTGGGGGCGGCTCCTACGAGCAGTACTTC.

The chain has TRBV5-1 and TRBJ2-1, with D uncertain. Trimming removed 0 bases from V and 0 bases from J, with 10 bases in between. The CDR3 runs 16 residues. Germline assignment: CDR1 SGHRS and CDR2 YFSETQ. CDR3 coding DNA: TGCGCCAGCAGCTTGGCCGGCGGTAGCTCCTACAATGAGCAGTTCTTC. The encoded protein is CASSLAGGSSYNEQFF. Full variable domain (remainder filled in from reference TRBV5-1 and TRBJ2-1): KAGVTQTPRYLIKTRGQQVTLSCSPISGHRSVSWYQQTPGQGLQFLFEYFSETQRNKGNFPGRFSGRQFSNSRSEMNVSTLELGDSALYLCASSLAGGSSYNEQFFGPGTRLTVL.

This chain links TRBV6-5 with TRBJ2-7; no clear D gene. The CDR3 extends over 14 amino acids. The germline V gene has CDR1 MNHEY and CDR2 SVGAGI. V lost 0 bases to trimming and J lost 2 bases, with 8 bases between them. This chain's CDR3 is CASSYSGSTYEQYF. In DNA form, the CDR3 reads TGTGCCAGCAGTTACTCGGGCAGCACCTACGAGCAGTACTTC.

This clone was picked up a small number of times. Sequence at one end of the junction differs from germline and may be a read error. The chain is built from TRBV7-2 and TRBJ2-7, with 10 nucleotides matching TRBD2. Germline CDR1 reads SGHTA; CDR2 reads FQGNSA. The CDR3 runs 14 residues. The CDR3 here is CASSLAGVTYEQYF. Written as DNA, the CDR3 is TGTGCCAGCAGCCTAGCGGGAGTTACCTACGAGCAGTACTTC.

The rearrangement uses TRBV25-1 and TRBJ1-2; D gene ambiguous. V was cut by 4 bases and J by 4 bases, with 22 bases left in between. CDR1 is MGHDK and CDR2 is SYGVNS in the germline V gene. This CDR3 contains 17 residues. The CDR3 spells CASSARGAGDNSYGYTF. CDR3 nucleotide sequence: TGTGCCAGCAGTGCGAGAGGTGCGGGCGATAACTCCTATGGCTACACCTTC.

J is TRBJ2-2 and V is TRBV5-6; TRBD2 agrees at 9 bases. The CDR3 runs to 14 residues. Looked up from germline, CDR1 is SGHDT and CDR2 is YYEEEE. Trimming cost V 4 bases and J 6 bases; bases outside gene matches: 4. The CDR3 DNA is TGTGCCAGCAGCCCGGGACTAGCCCCCGGGGAGCTGTTTTTT. Translated: CASSPGLAPGELFF.

The chain is built from TRBV4-3 and TRBJ2-5, with 11 nucleotides matching TRBD1. CDR3 length: 16 amino acids. Losses at the gene ends were 4 bases for V and 4 bases for J; bases not matched to a gene: 8. Germline values: CDR1 LGHNA, CDR2 YSLEER. The CDR3 spells CASSPGQGGVLETQYF. CDR3 bases: TGCGCCAGCAGCCCGGGACAGGGGGGGGTGTTAGAGACCCAGTACTTC.

This chain uses TRBV4-2 with TRBJ1-4; 7 nucleotides agree with TRBD1. The CDR3 spans 17 residues. V was pared by 1 base and J by 5 bases, with 10 bases of the junction left unmatched. Germline lookup yields CDR1 LGHNA and CDR2 YNFKEQ. The CDR3 DNA follows: TGTGCCAGCAGCCAAGGTTCATCGGGACAGCTCAATGAAAAACTGTTTTTT. Its translation is CASSQGSSGQLNEKLFF.

The J gene is TRBJ1-3, the V gene TRBV5-4; possibly TRBD1 for D (6 bases). This CDR3 region has 15 residues. Trimming removed 4 bases at V and 0 bases at J, with 11 bases between. The germline V gene encodes CDR1 SGHNT and CDR2 YYREEE (reference sequence). The DNA of the CDR3 is TGTGCCAGCAGCCTAGGACAGAGCTCTGGAAACACCATATATTTT. Translated: CASSLGQSSGNTIYF.

V is TRBV5-4 and J is TRBJ1-1, with D possibly being TRBD1 (6 bases). This CDR3 contains 16 residues. Deletions cut 5 bases from V and 1 base from J, with 18 bases between. CDR1 and CDR2 from the germline V gene are SGHNT and YYREEE (reference sequence). The CDR3 coding sequence is TGTGCCAGCAGAGGCGGCACAGGGTTGGGGAACACTGAAGCTTTCTTT. Translating it yields CASRGGTGLGNTEAFF.

This clone was observed a single time. The chain carries TRBV25-1 and TRBJ1-1; a weak D match, TRBD1 (6 bases). Trimming left V 5 bases short and J 6 bases short, with 10 bases between. From germline, CDR1 is MGHDK and CDR2 SYGVNS. CDR3 length: 12 amino acids. This CDR3 is CASSYGTPEAFF. Here the CDR3 DNA reads TGTGCCAGCAGTTACGGGACACCTGAAGCTTTCTTT.

This chain joins TRBV10-3 and TRBJ2-2; TRBD1 matches 8 bases. The CDR3 is made up of 14 amino acids. Germline CDR1 ENHRY, CDR2 SYGVKD. J lost 5 bases, V lost 8 bases, and 7 bases had no gene match. The CDR3 region is CAIAGQVFTGELFF. The CDR3 region has the DNA TGTGCCATCGCGGGACAGGTTTTTACCGGGGAGCTGTTTTTT.

V and J are TRBV9 and TRBJ2-5; possible D gene TRBD2, 6 bases. Germline CDR1 is SGDLS and CDR2 is YYNGEE. The V end was cut by 4 bases, the J end by 1 base, with 17 bases between. The CDR3 is 16 residues long. The CDR3 sequence: CASSPITGTFQETQYF. The CDR3 DNA is TGTGCCAGCAGCCCCATAACGGGGACTTTCCAAGAGACCCAGTACTTC.

The V call is TRBV7-6, the J call TRBJ1-4, with D possibly TRBD1 on 5 matching bases. This CDR3 comprises 14 residues. Germline V gene data show CDR1 as SGHVS and CDR2 as FNYEAQ. V lost 3 bases and J lost 0, with 5 bases in between. This CDR3 reads CASSLTATNEKLFF. CDR3 in DNA: TGTGCCAGCAGCTTGACAGCAACTAATGAAAAACTGTTTTTT.

The rearrangement joins TRBV25-1 to TRBJ1-2, with unresolved D. Per the germline V gene, CDR1 is MGHDK and CDR2 is SYGVNS. Between the trimmed V and J ends, which lost 2 bases and 8 bases, there was a span of 6 bases. The CDR3 is 11 residues long. Written as DNA, the CDR3 is TGTGCCAGCAGTGAACTGTCGGGCTACACCTTC. This codes for CASSELSGYTF.

The V call is TRBV19, the J call TRBJ2-1, with 8 bases that match TRBD1. This CDR3 has 16 residues. The germline V gene encodes CDR1 LNHDA and CDR2 SQIVND (reference sequence). Trimming cost V 1 base and J 8 bases; bases outside gene matches: 10. The DNA of the CDR3 is TGTGCCAGTAGTATAGTCGGACAGGGTACGTTTCATGAGCAGTTCTTC. Translating it yields CASSIVGQGTFHEQFF.

The chain links TRBV13 to TRBJ1-4, with no clear D. The V gene's germline CDR1 is PRHDT and CDR2 FYEKMQ (reference sequence). The length of the CDR3 is 15 residues. The ends were cut back, 5 bases at V and 3 bases at J, with 13 bases in the middle. CDR3 residues: CASSPPSEANEKLFF. Written as DNA, the CDR3 is TGTGCCAGCAGCCCCCCATCAGAGGCTAATGAAAAACTGTTTTTT.

V gene TRBV2 combines with J gene TRBJ1-1, with TRBD1 as a possible D gene (5 bases). Trimming took off 7 bases at V and 6 bases at J, with 18 bases between the two ends. There are 14 residues in the CDR3. CDR1 and CDR2 (germline): SNHLY, FYNNEI. CDR3 in amino acids: CASTTSGGVAEAFF. For the CDR3, the DNA is TGTGCCAGCACCACCTCCGGGGGGGTTGCTGAAGCTTTCTTT.

The sample holds a few counts of this clone. The gene calls are TRBV12-5 and TRBJ2-7; TRBD1 agrees at 7 bases. This CDR3 spans 13 amino acids. J gave up 1 base and V 9 bases, and 6 bases lay outside the gene matches. Germline CDR1 LGHNT, CDR2 FRNRAP. The CDR3 reads CASRGQASYEQYF. The CDR3 DNA is TGTGCTAGCAGAGGACAGGCATCCTACGAGCAGTACTTC.

For the CDR3, the DNA is TGTGCCAGCAGTGCCGTGGGTAGCGGGGAAGAGACCCAGTACTTC. This codes for CASSAVGSGEETQYF. This chain uses TRBV25-1 with TRBJ2-5; TRBD2 matches at 8 bases. The V gene end was trimmed by 4 bases and the J gene end by 3 bases; junction bases not matched to a gene: 7. Germline CDR1 reads MGHDK; CDR2 reads SYGVNS. The CDR3 extends over 15 amino acids. The entire variable domain, with the rest obtained from reference TRBV25-1 and TRBJ2-5, is as follows: EADIYQTPRYLVIGTGKKITLECSQTMGHDKMYWYQQDPGMELHLIHYSYGVNSTEKGDLSSESTVSRIRTEHFPLTLESARPSHTSQYLCASSAVGSGEETQYFGPGTRLLVL.

The chain is built from TRBV19 and TRBJ2-7; tentatively, D is TRBD2 (5 bases). CDR3 size: 13 residues. Per germline, CDR1 LNHDA and CDR2 SQIVND (reference sequence). V was clipped by 3 bases and J by 1 base, with 7 bases between them. CDR3 sequence reads: CASSIRESYEQYF. The CDR3 region has the DNA TGTGCCAGTAGTATCCGGGAATCCTACGAGCAGTACTTC.